The following is a T cell receptor (beta chain) sequence with its context. This entry belongs to a study of blood T cell repertoires in COVID-19. Looking at the study overall: The United States, Italy and Spain supplied acute and convalescent COVID-19 samples. Sample material is recorded as cDNA or gDNA derived from T cells, B-cell-depleted T cells, or PBMCs.

Original analysis: Estimated nucleated cell counts came from reference gene primer amplification. The data were produced by immunoSEQ multiplex PCR, yet TCRdb's version contains in-frame clones alone and is incomplete. That table supplies the V and J calls and clone size; D and trimming were determined from the DNA. The table shows 220,000 or so clones, with approximately 84% occurring only once. The clonotype comes from an older woman with acute or convalescent COVID-19. The sequencing input was peripheral blood.

CDR3: CASSRDRGTPYNEQFF. The CDR3 DNA sequence: TGTGCCAGCAGCCGGGACAGGGGGACCCCTTACAATGAGCAGTTCTTC. The rearrangement links TRBV7-3 to TRBJ2-1; 11 nucleotides align to TRBD1. The length of the CDR3 is 16 residues. Germline V lookup: CDR1 SGHTA, CDR2 FQGTGA. V was clipped by 5 bases and J by 4 bases; unmatched bases: 7.